This T cell receptor beta chain comes out of a study of control samples from healthy donors and cancer patients. The assay was immunoSEQ multiplex PCR, and TCRdb's table has in-frame clones only and misses some. The repertoire holds approximately 86,000 clones, with around 85% as singletons. Note on this clone: One end of the junction is discordant with germline, which a read error may explain. The same CDR3 also results from other DNA sequences found in this sample.

The germline V gene encodes CDR1 SGHNT and CDR2 YYREEE (reference sequence). This CDR3 contains 17 residues. The chain uses TRBV5-4 and TRBJ2-2; 10 nucleotides match TRBD2. The clonotype comes from a middle-aged woman in good health. Sequenced: blood. The CDR3 DNA reads as TGCGCCAGCAGCTTGAGGAGCGGGGGGGTCCAACACGGGGAGCTGTTTTTT. It translates to CASSLRSGGVQHGELFF.